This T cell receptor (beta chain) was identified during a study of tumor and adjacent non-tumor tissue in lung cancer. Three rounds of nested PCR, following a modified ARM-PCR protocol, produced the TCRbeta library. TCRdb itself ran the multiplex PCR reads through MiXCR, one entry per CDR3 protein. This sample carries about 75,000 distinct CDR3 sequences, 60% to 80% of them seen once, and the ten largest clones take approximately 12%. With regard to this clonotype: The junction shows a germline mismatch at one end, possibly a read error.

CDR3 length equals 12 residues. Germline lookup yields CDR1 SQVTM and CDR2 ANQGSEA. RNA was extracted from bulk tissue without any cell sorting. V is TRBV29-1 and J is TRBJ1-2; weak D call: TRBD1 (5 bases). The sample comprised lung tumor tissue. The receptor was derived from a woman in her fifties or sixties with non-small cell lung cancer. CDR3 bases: TGCGGCGTTGAGGGGAAGGGGTATGGCTACACCTTC. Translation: CGVEGKGYGYTF.